Listed here is a single TCR beta chain. Its antigen is currently not known. No qualities accompany the bases; no much larger clone lies one base away. Receptors were amplified or captured by the immunoSEQ multiplex PCR assay. For the multiplex PCR, a mixture combining 60 forward primers for TCR Vbeta segments and 13 reverse primers for TCR Jbeta segments was used. The CDR3 region of rearranged TCR beta genes was amplified from genomic DNA with a multiplex PCR assay. On the Illumina HiSeq System, the amplified TCR beta libraries were sequenced as 87-base-pair reads. Turning to the authors' computational methods: In a later analysis, roughly 80 million unique TCR beta chains were counted across the 500 to 700 repertoires, and about 9.9 million of these chains were shared by at least two donors. Raw reads were error-corrected and collapsed into unique sequences by a nearest-neighbor algorithm in which closely related sequences were merged to remove PCR and sequencing errors. To assign V, D and J gene segments, CDR3 sequences were aligned to IMGT reference sequences. For a sequence to be retained, at least a six-nucleotide match to both a V gene segment and a J gene segment was required. Rearrangements were classified as productive when the CDR3 lacked stop codons and remained in frame with V and J, and all other rearrangements were classified as non-productive. CDR3 was defined by IMGT convention, running from the second conserved V-encoded cysteine to the conserved J-encoded phenylalanine. Sequences without an unambiguous match to a single V gene segment were excluded from the earlier analysis of a few hundred of the donors. In an earlier analysis of 587 of the donors, V segments were called functional above 56.7% productive rearrangements and were called segregating when the between-donor standard deviation exceeded 5%. A statistical classification framework was built to diagnose cytomegalovirus status from the catalog of TCR beta chain sequences. A later analysis assigned V and J genes by comparing TCR nucleotide sequences with IMGT/GENE-DB human TR gene sequences. A later analysis assigned CDR3 sequences and most-parsimonious VDJ recombination scenarios with the TCRdist pipeline. In a later analysis, each TCR beta chain was defined by its CDR3 amino acid sequence together with its V-gene family, and reads without a unique V-gene family were excluded. A later analysis removed roughly 590 highly shared, low-generation-probability nucleotide sequences to deal with suspected cross-contamination and a sequencing artifact. For each public chain, a later analysis derived a clonal expansion index from normalized ranks of inferred template counts within each repertoire. In a later analysis, generation probabilities were computed with a VDJ recombination model fitted to out-of-frame rearrangements, and the resulting probabilities were checked against IGoR. Hypergeometric tests were used in a later analysis to score TCR-TCR, TCR-HLA and TCR-CMV co-occurrence, with a repertoire-size bias correction applied to the TCR pairs. False discovery rates were estimated in a later analysis by permuting HLA or CMV assignments 20 times. In a later analysis, co-occurring TCRs were grouped using DBSCAN, with TCRdist sequence similarity added in when clustering inside HLA-allele-positive subsets. Repertoires with fewer than 30,000 or more than 120,000 public chains were left out of co-occurrence clustering, as were four to six repertoires with anomalous nucleotide sharing. The source is immuneACCESS, and TCRdb retained only in-frame sequences with V and J called. Part of the clones is not carried over; for the studies checked, unresolved V genes explain less than half of this, and the remainder is unexplained. From that table come the V and J calls and clone size; the DNA was used to work out D and trimming. Within this sample are around 74,000 clones, with 79% of them counted one time only. The ten biggest clones cover 2.5% of the sample.

The cohort consisted of 650 to 700 healthy bone marrow donors. All cohort members were sampled while nominally healthy, although unrecorded immune exposures were likely present. The donor was CMV seronegative and belonged to the group of 352 seronegative cohort members. Each donor provided a peripheral blood sample, and peripheral blood mononuclear cells were used for TCR beta sequencing. The Qiagen DNeasy Blood Extraction Kit was used to extract genomic DNA from the blood cell samples. The data belong to a study of cytomegalovirus exposure and HLA in healthy donors (dated by TCRdb to between 2016 and 2019). Notes on the research overall: In an earlier analysis of approximately 640 of the donors, about 260 Gb of sequence data and approximately 120 million unique TCR beta sequences from 150 million to 200 million T cells were reported. An early release that covered several hundred HLA-typed donors contained around 300 gigabases of sequencing data and approximately 85 million unique TCR sequences. Of the approximately 400 genotyped donors, approximately 81% were placed in the genetic ancestry cluster associated with self-reported Caucasian donors. The aim of the study was to test whether cataloging public T cell receptors could identify signatures of past pathogen exposure. The study used immunosequencing to profile the T cell repertoires of about 670 subjects and linked those repertoires to cytomegalovirus serostatus. A separate validation cohort of approximately 130 different subjects was used in addition to the approximately 640-subject first cohort. To predict cytomegalovirus infection status, the study combined high-throughput TCR immunosequencing, statistical association of individual TCRs with disease status, and machine learning. To study patterns of TCR occurrence, a later analysis re-analyzed previously published TCR beta repertoires from several hundred donors and added high-resolution HLA genotyping. Rather than using new phenotypic data, the later analysis identified candidate immune exposures from TCR beta sequences and from how often those sequences occurred across donors. An earlier analysis of approximately 630 of the donors applied high-throughput TCR beta sequencing to assess whether each TCR beta V gene segment acted as functional or pseudogenic. Donor age, sex, ethnicity and CMV serostatus were compiled alongside the repertoire data. In a later genetic analysis, genome-wide SNP genotypes for about three fifths of the roughly 670 donors were used, and that subset was treated as a discovery cohort. All discovery cohort repertoires had been generated using a single sequencing platform. Class I and class II HLA loci were covered by the typing at four-digit resolution. Typing coverage differed by locus: A, B, C, DRB1 and DQB1 were typed in roughly 620-630 donors, DQA1 in about 500, DPA1 in around 600, and DPB1 in around 490. About five DR-DQ haplotypes were treated as single units for association and clustering because of strong linkage in the cohort. On average, roughly 250,000 unique TCR beta nucleotide sequences were sequenced per donor among several hundred genotyped donors of the cohort, with 15% to 20% of those sequences being non-productive.

CDR1 is given as MGHRA and CDR2 as YSYEKL, both from the germline V gene. The V and J ends are trimmed by 6 bases and 5 bases, leaving 19 bases between them. Taken from cysteine to phenylalanine, the CDR3 has 15 residues. Just CDR3 DNA is preserved here, 45 bases in frame from base 1. Overall study results and their limits: The only immune exposure information available for the cohort was CMV serostatus. In an earlier analysis of around 500 of the donors, most TCR beta V segments appeared in productive rearrangements about 87% or about 30% of the time, broadly matching IMGT annotations. The 87-base-pair reads could not distinguish some IMGT-functional V segments, including TRBV6-2 and TRBV6-3, so those segments were excluded. V-gene and J-gene trimming of TCR beta chains was associated with a missense DCLRE1C variant in a later genetic analysis, and the association was replicated in an independent cohort. In both the original and validation cohorts, the classifier was reported to diagnose cytomegalovirus status with high specificity and sensitivity. Linkage disequilibrium might explain the correlated functional status among segregating V segments, but an unknown experimental factor could not be ruled out. Because counts were too low, some 16 rarely observed V segments, including chromosome 9 orphons, were excluded from the earlier analysis of 587 of the donors. In a later analysis, TCR association rates were found to vary across HLA loci, with the most associated TCRs seen for DRB1 alleles and the fewest for HLA-C alleles. This cohort had only TCR beta chains sequenced, and the lack of alpha or paired-chain data limited which features could be detected. Because HLA typing was unavailable for some donors at each locus, only the typed subset was used in association tests. When HLA alleles, especially DR and DQ, strongly co-occurred, TCR associations were difficult to assign to individual alleles. A further reported finding was that TCR beta sequences accurately predicted the HLA-A and HLA-B alleles for most subjects in the first cohort. The authors suggested that the approach could potentially be generalized to other disease states and immunological phenotypes. According to a later genetic analysis, donors in an Asian-associated ancestry cluster had fewer N-insertions in productive TCRs than the approximately 650-donor mean. In vitro tests confirmed that three of the cytomegalovirus-associated TCR beta chains recognize cytomegalovirus antigens. A later analysis associated 16,951 TCR beta sequences with specific HLA alleles at a false discovery rate of 0.05. Most TCR sequences were observed very rarely across donors, whereas some public TCRs were present in many individuals. The presence/absence analyses assumed that sequencing depth was roughly uniform across donors, and that assumption may not be true. A cluster of highly shared sequence variants was judged likely to represent a technical artifact of the sequencing pipeline. According to a later analysis, parvovirus B19, influenza, CMV and Epstein-Barr virus appeared linked to several top co-occurrence clusters. In the study, approximately 150 TCR beta chains were listed as associated with cytomegalovirus. In a later analysis, HLA-associated TCR beta chains showed more clonal expansion and lower generation probabilities than non-associated chains that were equally common. In a later analysis, most CMV-associated TCR beta chains were found to appear HLA-restricted, with HLA associations seemingly driven largely by CMV exposure.

The sequence joins TRBV4-1 to TRBJ1-1; a weak D assignment points to TRBD1 (6 bases agree). This clonotype originated in a young man in good health and CMV-seronegative. Sequenced input: PBMCs. The DNA sequence is given as TGCGCCAGCAGGGTCGTGGGGGGGGCGAGAACTGAAGCTTTCTTT. This yields the protein CASRVVGGARTEAFF.